The next 14 T cell receptor beta chains were all read from a single sample in a study of blood T cell repertoires in COVID-19. Only in-frame clones appear in the TCRdb table, and some are missing; sequencing was by immunoSEQ multiplex PCR. The sample holds about 59,000 clones; around 90% are singletons and the top ten take about a fifth. The specimen sequenced was peripheral blood. The receptors were gathered from a woman aged 80 or older with active COVID-19.

The chain recombines TRBV9 with TRBJ2-3, with 7 nucleotides matching TRBD2. Germline assignment: CDR1 SGDLS and CDR2 YYNGEE. V was pared by 0 bases and J by 2 bases, with 12 bases of the junction left unmatched. The CDR3 is 18 residues long. CDR3 DNA: TGTGCCAGCAGCGTAGCTACGAGAGGCGGGGGTCACACAGATACGCAGTATTTT. Amino acids: CASSVATRGGGHTDTQYF. Combining the CDR3 with reference TRBV9 and TRBJ2-3 gives the whole variable domain DSGVTQTPKHLITATGQRVTLRCSPRSGDLSVYWYQQSLDQGLQFLIQYYNGEERAKGNILERFSAQQFPDLHSELNLSSLELGDSALYFCASSVATRGGGHTDTQYFGPGTRLTVL.

The chain links TRBV2 to TRBJ1-4, with D perhaps matching TRBD1 (5 bases). Germline CDR1 is SNHLY and CDR2 is FYNNEI. The CDR3 extends over 14 amino acids. V was clipped by 6 bases and J by 10 bases, with 18 bases between them. Here the CDR3 reads CASRSTAGGSKLFF. The CDR3 region has the DNA TGTGCCAGCAGATCGACAGCGGGCGGATCAAAACTGTTTTTT.

The V call is TRBV6-6, the J call TRBJ1-1; D is undetermined. CDR3 length: 14 residues. Germline V gives CDR1 MNHNY, CDR2 SVGAGI (reference sequence). Trimming removed 0 bases from V and 3 bases from J, with 8 bases in between. CDR3: CASSYSGRDTEAFF. CDR3 sequence (DNA): TGTGCCAGCAGTTACTCAGGGAGGGACACTGAAGCTTTCTTT.

The chain is built from TRBV18 and TRBJ1-1; 9 bases line up with TRBD1. This CDR3 comprises 15 residues. V lost 2 bases, J lost 5 bases, and 6 bases stayed unmatched. CDR1 KGHSH and CDR2 LQKENI come from the germline V gene. In nucleotides, the CDR3 is TGTGCCAGCTCACCAGCGACAGGGGGTAAGACTGAAGCTTTCTTT. Translating gives CASSPATGGKTEAFF.

This clone came up once. V and J are TRBV28 and TRBJ2-7, with D tentatively TRBD1 (6 bases). Trimming shortened V by 5 bases and J by 9 bases, and 14 bases separated the two germline ends. The CDR3 totals 12 residues. The germline V gene has CDR1 MDHEN and CDR2 SYDVKM. The CDR3 spells CASSTRTVPQYF. CDR3 coding DNA: TGTGCCAGCAGTACGCGGACAGTCCCGCAGTACTTC.

This chain connects TRBV5-1 to TRBJ2-3, with unresolved D. Germline V gene sequence: CDR1 SGHRS, CDR2 YFSETQ. Trimming removed 0 bases at V and 1 base at J, with 9 bases between. There are 15 residues in the CDR3. CDR3 protein: CASSLGSRGTDTQYF. The CDR3 nucleotides are TGCGCCAGCAGCTTGGGGTCTAGAGGCACAGATACGCAGTATTTT.

J is TRBJ2-1 and V is TRBV7-9; a possible D gene is TRBD2 (5 bases). V was clipped by 5 bases and J by 5 bases, with 7 bases between them. The CDR3 consists of 12 residues. The V gene's germline CDR1 is SEHNR and CDR2 FQNEAQ (reference sequence). Written as DNA, the CDR3 is TGTGCCAGCAGCCCTAGCAACAATGAGCAGTTCTTC. This translates into CASSPSNNEQFF.

V is TRBV6-2 or TRBV6-3 and J is TRBJ2-5; D perhaps matches TRBD1 (5 bases). The CDR3 loop spans 14 amino acids. Germline loops: CDR1 MNHEY, CDR2 SVGEGT. V lost 5 bases, J lost 4 bases, and 14 bases lay in between. The CDR3 sequence is CASSRPSGAETQYF. Here the CDR3 DNA reads TGTGCCAGCAGTCGGCCAAGTGGGGCAGAGACCCAGTACTTC.

The chain recombines TRBV9 with TRBJ2-3; no reliable D call. CDR1 is SGDLS and CDR2 is YYNGEE in the germline V gene. Trimming cost V 3 bases and J 2 bases, with 10 bases left between them. The CDR3 covers 14 residues. CDR3 DNA: TGTGCCAGCAGCGCCCGCCAGATCACAGATACGCAGTATTTT. Translation gives CASSARQITDTQYF.

The chain employs TRBV4-3 and TRBJ1-2; D is unresolved. The CDR3 spans 15 residues. The V gene lost 0 bases and the J gene lost 4 bases, with 12 bases spanning the gap. CDR1 and CDR2 (germline): LGHNA, YSLEER. In DNA, the CDR3 is TGCGCCAGCAGCCAAGAGGCAGGCTCTCCCTATGGCTACACCTTC. This codes for CASSQEAGSPYGYTF.

The rearrangement links TRBV4-2 to TRBJ1-6; the D is unclear. V was pared by 1 base and J by 10 bases, with 14 bases between. The CDR3 is made up of 15 amino acids. The germline gives CDR1 LGHNA, CDR2 YNFKEQ. The CDR3 DNA reads as TGTGCCAGCAGCCAAGGGGAGGGTAGTGGATCACCCCTCCACTTT. This sequence encodes CASSQGEGSGSPLHF.

The chain joins TRBV6-5 to TRBJ2-7; 9 positions agree with TRBD1. J was trimmed by 4 bases and V by 0 bases; bases with no gene match: 4. The CDR3 extends over 15 amino acids. Germline lookup yields CDR1 MNHEY and CDR2 SVGAGI. The CDR3 DNA is TGTGCCAGCAGTTACTCGTCGGGACAGGGTTACGAGCAGTACTTC. It yields the protein CASSYSSGQGYEQYF.

The chain couples TRBV3-1 (or the pseudogene TRBV3-2) to TRBJ1-1; possible D gene TRBD1, 6 bases. V was pared by 5 bases and J by 4 bases, with 17 bases between. This CDR3 region has 15 residues. Germline V gives CDR1 LGHDT, CDR2 YNNKEL (reference sequence). DNA for the CDR3: TGTGCCAGCAGCAGCGGGGGGCTTGGGAGCACTGAAGCTTTCTTT. Its protein is CASSSGGLGSTEAFF.

The chain joins TRBV4-1 to TRBJ1-6, with TRBD1 matching 7 bases. V lost 9 bases to trimming and J lost 2 bases; unmatched junction nucleotides: 1. Germline lookup yields CDR1 MGHRA and CDR2 YSYEKL. The CDR3 is made up of 13 amino acids. In nucleotides, the CDR3 is TGCGCCAGAGGGGGCGCCTATAATTCACCCCTCCACTTT. Its protein product is CARGGAYNSPLHF.